This entry concerns a single TCR beta chain. What it binds is not known. The study ran its PCR with 60 Vbeta and 13 Jbeta primers. Produced via immunoSEQ multiplex PCR; TCRdb's table is partial and in-frame only. This table holds more than 110,000 clones, approximately 71% found once. CDR1 is SEHNR and CDR2 is FQNEAQ in the germline V gene (reference sequence). V lost 5 bases to trimming and J lost 0 bases, with 17 bases between them. This CDR3 has 16 residues. All the people who gave samples were healthy bone marrow donors. These data come from a study of cytomegalovirus exposure and HLA in healthy donors. Study-wide points: Among TCR beta chains, those listed as cytomegalovirus-associated numbered about 150. Later work found most CMV-associated TCR beta chains apparently HLA-restricted.

The chain recombines TRBV7-9 with TRBJ2-7, with D possibly matching TRBD2 (6 bases). The sequencing sample was made of PBMCs. This clonotype was sampled from a woman aged 45-59 years in good health and CMV-seronegative. In DNA form, the CDR3 reads TGTGCCAGCAGCCCTGGAGTCGGGGGATTCTCCTACGAGCAGTACTTC. Its protein product is CASSPGVGGFSYEQYF.